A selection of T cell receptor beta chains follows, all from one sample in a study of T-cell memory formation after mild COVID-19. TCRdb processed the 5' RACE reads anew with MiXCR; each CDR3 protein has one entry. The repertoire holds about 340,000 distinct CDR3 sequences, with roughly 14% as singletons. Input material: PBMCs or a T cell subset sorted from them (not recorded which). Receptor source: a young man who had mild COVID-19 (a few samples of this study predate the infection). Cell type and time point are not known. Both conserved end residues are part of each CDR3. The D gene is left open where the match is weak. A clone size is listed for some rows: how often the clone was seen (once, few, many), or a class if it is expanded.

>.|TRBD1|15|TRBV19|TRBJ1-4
TGTGCCAGTAGTATGAGGACAGGGGCTAATGAAAAACTGTTTTTT
CASSMRTGANEKLFF
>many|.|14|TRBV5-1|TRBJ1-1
TGCGCCAGCAGCTTGGAGGGTGACAGACTTGAAGCTTTCTTT
CASSLEGDRLEAFF
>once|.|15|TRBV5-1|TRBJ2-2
TGCGCCAGCAGCAACTTCGGGACCCCAACGGGGGAGCTGTTTTTT
CASSNFGTPTGELFF
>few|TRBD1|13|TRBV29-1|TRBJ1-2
TGCAGCGCTCGGGGGACAGACTTATTTGGCTACACCTTC
CSARGTDLFGYTF
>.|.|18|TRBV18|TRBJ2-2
TGTGCCAGCTCACCACCAGGCGAGGGACACTCGAACACCGGGGAGCTGTTTTTT
CASSPPGEGHSNTGELFF
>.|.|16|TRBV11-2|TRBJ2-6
TGTGCCAGCAGCGTAGGACCTACCCCTGGGGCCAACGTCCTGACTTTC
CASSVGPTPGANVLTF
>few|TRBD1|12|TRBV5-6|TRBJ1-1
TGTGCCAGCAGTTGGACAGGGCTAGAAGCTTTCTTT
CASSWTGLEAFF
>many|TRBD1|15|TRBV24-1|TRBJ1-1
TGTGCCACCAGTGATTCCGGGACAGGGAACACTGAAGCTTTCTTT
CATSDSGTGNTEAFF
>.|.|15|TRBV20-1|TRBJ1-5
TGCAGTGCTAGGTACAGTTATTATAGCAATCAGCCCCAGCATTTT
CSARYSYYSNQPQHF
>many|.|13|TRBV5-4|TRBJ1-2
TGTGCCAGCAGCTTCTCCAGGGCTGCCGGCTACACCTTC
CASSFSRAAGYTF
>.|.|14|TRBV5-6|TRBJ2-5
TGTGCCAGCAGCTTTTACAGCGGTCCGGGAACCCAGTACTTC
CASSFYSGPGTQYF
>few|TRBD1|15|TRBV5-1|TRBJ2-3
TGCGCCAGCAGTTGGCGACAGGGCGAGGCAGATACGCAGTATTTT
CASSWRQGEADTQYF
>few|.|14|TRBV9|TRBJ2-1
TGTGCCAGCACCTTCGGGGCAGGGTGGGATGAGCAGTTCTTC
CASTFGAGWDEQFF
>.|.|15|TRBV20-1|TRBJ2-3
TGCAGTGCTAGAGATTCTCGGGGGGCCGGAGATACGCAGTATTTT
CSARDSRGAGDTQYF
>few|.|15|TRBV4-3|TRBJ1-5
TGCGCCAGCAGCCAAGATCTTCGGGACAATCAGCCCCAGCATTTT
CASSQDLRDNQPQHF
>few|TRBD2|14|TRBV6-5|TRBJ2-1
TGTGCCACTCACGGGGGGGCCGCCTACAATGAGCAGTTCTTC
CATHGGAAYNEQFF
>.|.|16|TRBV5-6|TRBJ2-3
TGTGCCAGCAGCTACCGCATCTGGGGAGCGACAGATACGCAGTATTTT
CASSYRIWGATDTQYF
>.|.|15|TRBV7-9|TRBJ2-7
TGTGCCAGCAGGCCGTCGTCAGGGGGGGCCTACGAGCAGTACTTC
CASRPSSGGAYEQYF
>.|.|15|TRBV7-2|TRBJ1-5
TGTGCCAGCAGCTTAGTTCCAGGGCAGGGTCAGCCCCAGCATTTT
CASSLVPGQGQPQHF
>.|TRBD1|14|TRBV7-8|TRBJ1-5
TGTGCCAGCAGCTCCAGGGGGTTGTACCAGCCCCAGCATTTT
CASSSRGLYQPQHF
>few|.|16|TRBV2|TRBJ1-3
TGTGCCAGCAGCCAGATCGACAGGCCGGTGGGAAACACCATATATTTT
CASSQIDRPVGNTIYF
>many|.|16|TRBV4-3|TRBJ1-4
TGCGCCAGCAGCCAAGATCGACAGGTCGGGAATGAAAAACTGTTTTTT
CASSQDRQVGNEKLFF
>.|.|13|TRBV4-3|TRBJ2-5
TGCGCCAGCAGCCCCGGCTACGCGGGGACCCAGTACTTC
CASSPGYAGTQYF
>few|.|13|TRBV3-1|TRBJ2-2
TGTGCCAGCAGCCAAAGTCACACCGGGGAGCTGTTTTTT
CASSQSHTGELFF